The 5 T cell receptor beta chains reported below all come from one sample, sequenced in a study of blood T cell repertoires in COVID-19. Clones were read by immunoSEQ multiplex PCR, and TCRdb kept only the in-frame ones, dropping some. The sample gives about 110,000 clones, roughly 76% of which show up once; over 8.5% is in the top ten. The material sequenced was peripheral blood. All receptors derive from a woman aged 70-85 years with acute or convalescent COVID-19.

The chain is built from TRBV5-1 and TRBJ2-7; 7 bases line up with TRBD1. V was clipped by 4 bases and J by 1 base; unmatched bases: 8. The V gene's germline CDR1 is SGHRS and CDR2 YFSETQ. The CDR3 has 15 residues. CDR3 in amino acids: CASSVGQSSSYEQYF. In DNA form, the CDR3 reads TGCGCCAGCAGCGTGGGACAGAGCTCATCCTACGAGCAGTACTTC.

The chain joins TRBV28 to TRBJ2-5, with 8 bases that match TRBD2. Germline loops: CDR1 MDHEN, CDR2 SYDVKM. The CDR3 covers 17 residues. V was pared by 3 bases and J by 1 base, with 10 bases of the junction left unmatched. CDR3 sequence: CASSLLLRLAGQETQYF. CDR3 DNA: TGTGCCAGCAGTTTGCTATTGAGGCTAGCGGGCCAAGAGACCCAGTACTTC.

The chain has TRBV6-1 and TRBJ1-2; 8 nucleotides match TRBD1. Unmatched junction bases numbered 6, after V lost 3 bases and J lost 6 bases. This CDR3 is built from 14 residues. In germline, CDR1 is MNHNS, CDR2 SASEGT. The CDR3 sequence is CASSDRGRLDGYTF. Here the CDR3 DNA reads TGTGCCAGCAGTGACAGGGGGCGATTGGATGGCTACACCTTC.

The CDR3 nucleotides read TGTGCCAGCAGCCAGCGGACTAGCGGGTTGAGCTCCTACAATGAGCAGTTCTTC. Translating gives CASSQRTSGLSSYNEQFF. The chain combines TRBV7-6 with TRBJ2-1, with 11 bases lining up with TRBD2. This CDR3 has 18 residues. From germline, CDR1 is SGHVS and CDR2 FNYEAQ. V lost 5 bases to trimming and J lost 0 bases; unmatched junction nucleotides: 9. The full variable domain, its missing parts supplied by reference TRBV7-6 and TRBJ2-1, is GAGVSQSPRYKVTKRGQDVALRCDPISGHVSLYWYRQALGQGPEFLTYFNYEAQQDKSGLPNDRFSAERPEGSISTLTIQRTEQRDSAMYRCASSQRTSGLSSYNEQFFGPGTRLTVL.

This clone was seen once. CDR3 sequence: CASSLVRGDYGYTF. The CDR3 DNA follows: TGTGCCAGCAGTTTAGTTCGGGGAGACTATGGCTACACCTTC. This chain uses TRBV27 with TRBJ1-2; D is uncertain. Germline CDR1 MNHEY, CDR2 SMNVEV (reference sequence). CDR3 size: 14 residues. Trimming shortened V by 2 bases and J by 3 bases, and 10 bases separated the two germline ends.